This T cell receptor (beta chain) was profiled in a study of T cells in women clearing cervical HPV infection. Profiled with immunoSEQ multiplex PCR; TCRdb holds only in-frame clones, not every one. The specimen's table records about 48,000 clones. Details on this clone: The CDR3 end is not reached by the read, which stops 3 residues before it; the germline J gene fills it in.

Trimming shortened V by 1 base and J by 3 bases, and 19 bases separated the two germline ends. The CDR3 loop spans 18 amino acids. Germline CDR1 and CDR2: SGHVS and FNYEAQ. The sample taken for sequencing was blood buffy coat. The TCR originated in a woman aged 18 to 75 with a cervical HPV16 infection that either progressed to CIN3+ or cleared (not recorded which). The J gene is TRBJ2-1, the V gene TRBV7-6; a possible D gene is TRBD2 (6 bases). The CDR3 bases that were read are TGTGCCAGCAGCTTAGACCCTGGTGGCTTAGCGGTCTACAATGAG. This translates into CASSLDPGGLAVYNE. The CDR3 in full is CASSLDPGGLAVYNEQFF.